This TCR beta chain was observed in a study of blood T cell repertoires in COVID-19. Clones were read by immunoSEQ multiplex PCR, and TCRdb kept only the in-frame ones, dropping some. This sample carries 260,000 or so clones, around 88% of them seen once, and the ten largest clones take 0.95% to 1.5%. Those who participated ranged in age from about 18 to 89 years and resided in about two dozen US areas. Donors were grouped by their self-reported clinical history. The CDR3 runs 17 residues. V lost 5 bases and J lost 2; bases outside the gene matches: 9. The germline gives CDR1 SGHTA, CDR2 FQGNSA. Specimen: PBMCs or T cells enriched from blood (not recorded which). The clonotype was recovered from a woman aged 40 to 50 with acute COVID-19. The chain has TRBV7-2 and TRBJ2-5, with 12 bases matching TRBD2. In DNA form, the CDR3 reads TGTGCCAGCAGCCACCGCGGACTAGCGGGAAGACAAGAGACCCAGTACTTC. Translation: CASSHRGLAGRQETQYF.